This T cell receptor beta chain came from a study of T cell repertoires in cytomegalovirus infection. Across the whole study: Researchers turned to recently identified HLA-C-restricted CMV epitopes as well as well-studied HLA-B-restricted ones. An indication of both CMV infection and matching HLA type came from public TCR beta signatures.

TCRdb fed the reads into MiXCR, producing one record per CDR3 protein. The sample consists of about 740,000 distinct CDR3 sequences, around 32% of them appearing once. As concerns this clonotype: The antigen remains unidentified.

The germline V gene encodes CDR1 SNHLY and CDR2 FYNNEI. The germline V and J ends were trimmed by 10 bases and 2 bases, with 14 bases remaining between them. The CDR3 is made up of 13 amino acids. Findings and limits, study-wide: HLA-C-restricted CMV-specific TCR beta clonotypes prevailed in the ex vivo response.

Sample: cultured PBMCs, taken from culture after CMV antigen stimulation. The TCR comes from a human donor in good health (CMV status not recorded). Some clones in this sample may be carry-over from other donors' samples. V is TRBV2 and J is TRBJ1-2; D may be TRBD1 (5 bases). The CDR3 loop is CATGGGVNYGYTF. As DNA, the CDR3 is TGTGCCACCGGTGGAGGGGTCAACTATGGCTACACCTTC.